This T cell receptor (beta chain) was captured in a study of OX40 agonist ivuxolimab in advanced cancers. Study-level information: An agonistic anti-OX40 (CD134) antibody, ivuxolimab, was used to treat the patients. Prior anti-PD-1, anti-PD-L1 or anti-CTLA-4 therapy was allowed; roughly 40% had some. Study conclusions and caveats: The mean number of expanded clones was higher in CD8+ T cells than in CD4+.

The CDR3 extends over 11 amino acids. Germline-derived CDR1 and CDR2 are WSHSY and SAAADI. Trimming took off 6 bases at V and 3 bases at J, with 6 bases between the two ends. Data came from immunoSEQ multiplex PCR; TCRdb stores just in-frame clones and leaves some out. The sample shows some 45,000 clones, approximately 91% of them seen only once. About this clone: Antigen unknown.

The TCR was taken from an adult with an advanced solid tumor such as melanoma, head and neck, liver or kidney cancer. The sample was CD4+ or CD8+ T cells sorted from blood, taken in a trial of the OX40 agonist ivuxolimab. The J gene is TRBJ2-7, the V gene TRBV10-2; D not certain. The CDR3 sequence is CASRLGYEQYF. The CDR3 DNA is TGCGCCAGCAGGTTGGGCTACGAGCAGTACTTC.